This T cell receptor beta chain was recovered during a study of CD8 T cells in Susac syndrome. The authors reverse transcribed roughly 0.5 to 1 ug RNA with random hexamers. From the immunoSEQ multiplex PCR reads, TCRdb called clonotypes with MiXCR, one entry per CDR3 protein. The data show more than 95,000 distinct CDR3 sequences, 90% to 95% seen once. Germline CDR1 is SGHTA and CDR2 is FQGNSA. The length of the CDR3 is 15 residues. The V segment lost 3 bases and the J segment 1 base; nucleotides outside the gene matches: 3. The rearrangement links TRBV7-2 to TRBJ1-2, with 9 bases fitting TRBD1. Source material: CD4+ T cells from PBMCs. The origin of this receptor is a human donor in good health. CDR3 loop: CASSFVGQGNYGYTF. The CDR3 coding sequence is TGTGCCAGCAGCTTCGTGGGACAGGGTAACTATGGCTACACCTTC.